A selection of T cell receptor beta chains follows, all from one sample in a study of PD-L1 blockade in urothelial cancer. Here immunoSEQ multiplex PCR was the method, and the copy in TCRdb shows in-frame clones only, minus some. The data contain 70,000 to 90,000 clones, about 81% of them singletons. Sample: PBMCs, taken around atezolizumab (anti-PD-L1) treatment. Receptors originate from a man between 65 and 85 years old with urothelial cancer. CDR3s include the opening cysteine and the closing phenylalanine or tryptophan. A D gene is named only where the DNA matches it firmly. Size is stated for part of the rows, as once, few or many counts, or as a class when the clone is expanded.

V: TRBV7-2
J: TRBJ2-7
size: .
D: TRBD2
CDR3: CASSRNAGVSDEQYF
DNA: TGTGCCAGCAGCCGGAATGCGGGAGTTTCCGACGAGCAGTACTTC

V: TRBV6-4
J: TRBJ1-1
size: once
D: TRBD1
CDR3: CASSRQGSTEAFF
DNA: TGTGCCAGCAGTAGACAGGGGTCGACTGAAGCTTTCTTT

V: TRBV2
J: TRBJ1-3
size: once
D: .
CDR3: CASSGQSFGNTIYF
DNA: TGTGCCAGCAGTGGACAGTCGTTCGGAAACACCATATATTTT

V: TRBV27
J: TRBJ1-3
size: .
D: .
CDR3: CASSLTVSGNTIYF
DNA: TGTGCCAGCAGTTTAACAGTGTCTGGAAACACCATATATTTT

V: TRBV11-2
J: TRBJ1-2
size: once
D: TRBD1
CDR3: CASSPGQGPYGYTF
DNA: TGTGCCAGCAGCCCGGGACAGGGCCCCTATGGCTACACCTTC

V: TRBV9
J: TRBJ2-3
size: .
D: TRBD2
CDR3: CASSPGLAPDTQYF
DNA: TGTGCCAGCAGCCCTGGACTAGCCCCAGATACGCAGTATTTT

V: TRBV5-6
J: TRBJ2-3
size: .
D: .
CDR3: CASSLSLAPDTQYF
DNA: TGTGCCAGCAGCTTAAGCTTAGCTCCAGATACGCAGTATTTT

V: TRBV7-8
J: TRBJ2-1
size: few
D: .
CDR3: CASSLGTDSPGEQFF
DNA: TGTGCCAGCAGCTTAGGGACCGATTCTCCGGGGGAGCAGTTCTTC

V: TRBV19
J: TRBJ2-2
size: .
D: TRBD1
CDR3: CASNDRKRGRLTGELFF
DNA: TGTGCCAGTAACGATAGGAAGAGGGGGCGCTTAACCGGGGAGCTGTTTTTT

V: TRBV2
J: TRBJ2-7
size: .
D: .
CDR3: CASSEGGEAYEQYF
DNA: TGTGCCAGCAGTGAAGGAGGGGAGGCCTACGAGCAGTACTTC

V: TRBV6-6
J: TRBJ1-2
size: .
D: .
CDR3: CASSSKLGGYGYTF
DNA: TGTGCCAGCAGTTCCAAGCTAGGGGGATATGGCTACACCTTC

V: TRBV11-3
J: TRBJ2-2
size: .
D: TRBD2
CDR3: CASSSGLAGGGTGELFF
DNA: TGTGCCAGCAGCTCAGGACTAGCGGGAGGGGGTACCGGGGAGCTGTTTTTT

V: TRBV4-1
J: TRBJ2-3
size: .
D: TRBD2
CDR3: CASSPPGGVTDTQYF
DNA: TGCGCCAGCAGCCCCCCGGGGGGAGTAACAGATACGCAGTATTTT

V: TRBV27
J: TRBJ2-4
size: .
D: TRBD2
CDR3: CASSPQTSGKNIQYF
DNA: TGTGCCAGCAGTCCACAGACTAGCGGGAAAAACATTCAGTACTTC

V: TRBV19
J: TRBJ1-1
size: .
D: .
CDR3: CASSVLMNTEAFF
DNA: TGTGCCAGTTCCGTCCTTATGAACACTGAAGCTTTCTTT

V: TRBV5-4
J: TRBJ1-2
size: .
D: .
CDR3: CASSLGAGDINYGYTF
DNA: TGTGCCAGCAGCTTAGGGGCAGGCGATATTAACTATGGCTACACCTTC

V: TRBV29-1
J: TRBJ1-1
size: few
D: .
CDR3: CSFDKNTEAFF
DNA: TGCAGCTTTGACAAGAACACTGAAGCTTTCTTT

V: TRBV19
J: TRBJ2-5
size: .
D: TRBD1
CDR3: CASSRGQGAGTQYF
DNA: TGTGCCAGTAGTAGGGGACAGGGGGCAGGGACCCAGTACTTC

V: TRBV11-2
J: TRBJ2-3
size: .
D: .
CDR3: CASRSIRGSTDTQYF
DNA: TGTGCCAGCAGATCGATAAGGGGGAGCACAGATACGCAGTATTTT

V: TRBV29-1
J: TRBJ1-1
size: .
D: .
CDR3: CSVAPTVGAEAFF
DNA: TGCAGCGTTGCCCCGACAGTCGGCGCTGAAGCTTTCTTT

V: TRBV4-3
J: TRBJ2-3
size: .
D: .
CDR3: CASSQAWALADTQYF
DNA: TGCGCCAGCAGCCAAGCCTGGGCCCTGGCAGATACGCAGTATTTT

V: TRBV2
J: TRBJ2-5
size: .
D: TRBD1
CDR3: CAIRIGTGFYEVTQETQYF
DNA: TGTGCCATCAGGATCGGGACAGGGTTTTATGAGGTTACCCAAGAGACCCAGTACTTC

V: TRBV19
J: TRBJ1-1
size: .
D: .
CDR3: CASSIQGGAFF
DNA: TGTGCCAGTAGTATTCAAGGGGGAGCTTTCTTT

V: TRBV14
J: TRBJ2-2
size: .
D: TRBD2
CDR3: CASSQGVAGVTGELFF
DNA: TGTGCCAGCAGCCAAGGAGTAGCGGGGGTCACCGGGGAGCTGTTTTTT

V: TRBV7-9
J: TRBJ2-2
size: .
D: TRBD1
CDR3: CASSSRQGDTGELFF
DNA: TGTGCCAGCAGCTCTCGACAGGGCGACACCGGGGAGCTGTTTTTT

V: TRBV5-1
J: TRBJ2-3
size: .
D: TRBD2
CDR3: CASSLAGGTDTQYF
DNA: TGCGCCAGCAGCTTAGCGGGAGGAACAGATACGCAGTATTTT

V: TRBV5-7
J: TRBJ1-1
size: once
D: .
CDR3: CASSLVAENTEAFF
DNA: TGTGCCAGCAGCTTGGTGGCGGAGAACACTGAAGCTTTCTTT

V: TRBV27
J: TRBJ2-5
size: .
D: .
CDR3: CASFPAGRRETQYF
DNA: TGTGCCAGCTTCCCCGCCGGACGGAGGGAGACCCAGTACTTC

V: TRBV2
J: TRBJ2-3
size: .
D: TRBD2
CDR3: CASRALAGVADTQYF
DNA: TGTGCCAGCAGGGCCCTAGCGGGAGTGGCAGATACGCAGTATTTT

V: TRBV18
J: TRBJ2-2
size: .
D: .
CDR3: CASSPADAGELFF
DNA: TGTGCCAGCTCACCGGCTGATGCCGGGGAGCTGTTTTTT

V: TRBV5-1
J: TRBJ2-1
size: .
D: TRBD2
CDR3: CASSLLSGRSNEQFF
DNA: TGCGCCAGCAGCTTGCTTAGCGGGAGGAGCAATGAGCAGTTCTTC

V: TRBV6-5
J: TRBJ2-1
size: .
D: TRBD2
CDR3: CASSLGLAGAYNEQFF
DNA: TGTGCCAGCAGTTTGGGACTAGCGGGTGCCTACAATGAGCAGTTCTTC

V: TRBV7-3
J: TRBJ2-7
size: once
D: TRBD1
CDR3: CASSAKTGGGYEQYF
DNA: TGTGCCAGCAGCGCCAAAACAGGGGGCGGGTACGAGCAGTACTTC

V: TRBV27
J: TRBJ1-2
size: .
D: TRBD1
CDR3: CASSPNLDRGALYGYTF
DNA: TGTGCCAGCAGTCCCAACTTGGACAGGGGAGCCCTCTATGGCTACACCTTC

V: TRBV7-9
J: TRBJ1-1
size: few
D: .
CDR3: CASSLATGGNTEAFF
DNA: TGTGCCAGCAGCTTAGCGACGGGAGGAAACACTGAAGCTTTCTTT

V: TRBV14
J: TRBJ2-5
size: .
D: TRBD1
CDR3: CASSAGQGLETQYF
DNA: TGTGCCAGCAGCGCGGGACAGGGTTTGGAGACCCAGTACTTC

V: TRBV5-8
J: TRBJ2-7
size: .
D: TRBD1
CDR3: CASSLGQGNPSYEQYF
DNA: TGTGCCAGCAGCTTGGGACAGGGTAATCCCTCCTACGAGCAGTACTTC

V: TRBV12-5
J: TRBJ1-5
size: .
D: TRBD1
CDR3: CASGLAGQINQPQHF
DNA: TGTGCTAGTGGTTTGGCGGGACAGATTAATCAGCCCCAGCATTTT

V: TRBV7-9
J: TRBJ2-5
size: few
D: TRBD2
CDR3: CASSSPRQREVLGGETQYF
DNA: TGTGCCAGCAGCTCCCCCCGCCAGCGGGAGGTATTGGGTGGAGAGACCCAGTACTTC

V: TRBV11-1
J: TRBJ2-1
size: .
D: .
CDR3: CASSSLLGEQFF
DNA: TGTGCCAGCAGCTCCCTCCTAGGCGAGCAGTTCTTC

V: TRBV11-2
J: TRBJ2-1
size: once
D: TRBD2
CDR3: CASSRLVAGGQFF
DNA: TGTGCCAGCAGCCGGCTCGTAGCGGGGGGGCAGTTCTTC

V: TRBV7-7
J: TRBJ2-7
size: once
D: .
CDR3: CASSLVGRGYEQYF
DNA: TGTGCCAGCAGCTTAGTGGGCAGGGGATACGAGCAGTACTTC

V: TRBV5-1
J: TRBJ2-1
size: few
D: .
CDR3: CASSSTSRIGSSYNEQFF
DNA: TGCGCCAGCAGCTCCACCTCGCGTATCGGGAGTTCCTACAATGAGCAGTTCTTC

V: TRBV5-1
J: TRBJ1-5
size: .
D: .
CDR3: CASSLAGGPNQPQHF
DNA: TGCGCCAGCAGCTTGGCCGGGGGACCCAATCAGCCCCAGCATTTT

V: TRBV28
J: TRBJ1-5
size: .
D: TRBD1
CDR3: CASSTTSGTGVRQPQHF
DNA: TGTGCCAGCAGTACCACCTCCGGGACAGGGGTGAGGCAGCCCCAGCATTTT

V: TRBV5-1
J: TRBJ2-3
size: .
D: TRBD1
CDR3: CASSWGTGGRTDTQYF
DNA: TGCGCCAGCAGCTGGGGGACAGGGGGCAGGACAGATACGCAGTATTTT

V: TRBV4-1
J: TRBJ1-1
size: .
D: .
CDR3: CASSQGPGTEAFF
DNA: TGCGCCAGCAGCCAAGGTCCGGGGACTGAAGCTTTCTTT

V: TRBV7-2
J: TRBJ1-3
size: few
D: .
CDR3: CASSLSSISGNTIYF
DNA: TGTGCCAGCAGCTTATCCAGTATCTCTGGAAACACCATATATTTT

V: TRBV7-7
J: TRBJ2-3
size: .
D: .
CDR3: CASSLTGHGSDTQYF
DNA: TGTGCTAGCAGCTTAACGGGACACGGTTCGGATACGCAGTATTTT

V: TRBV18
J: TRBJ2-5
size: .
D: .
CDR3: CASSPPGGPQETQYF
DNA: TGTGCCAGCTCACCACCGGGGGGGCCACAAGAGACCCAGTACTTC

V: TRBV18
J: TRBJ1-5
size: .
D: .
CDR3: CASSPSGEYQPQHF
DNA: TGTGCCAGCTCACCATCGGGGGAATATCAGCCCCAGCATTTT

V: TRBV5-5
J: TRBJ1-5
size: once
D: TRBD1
CDR3: CASSQPGQINQPQHF
DNA: TGTGCCAGCAGTCAACCGGGACAGATAAATCAGCCCCAGCATTTT